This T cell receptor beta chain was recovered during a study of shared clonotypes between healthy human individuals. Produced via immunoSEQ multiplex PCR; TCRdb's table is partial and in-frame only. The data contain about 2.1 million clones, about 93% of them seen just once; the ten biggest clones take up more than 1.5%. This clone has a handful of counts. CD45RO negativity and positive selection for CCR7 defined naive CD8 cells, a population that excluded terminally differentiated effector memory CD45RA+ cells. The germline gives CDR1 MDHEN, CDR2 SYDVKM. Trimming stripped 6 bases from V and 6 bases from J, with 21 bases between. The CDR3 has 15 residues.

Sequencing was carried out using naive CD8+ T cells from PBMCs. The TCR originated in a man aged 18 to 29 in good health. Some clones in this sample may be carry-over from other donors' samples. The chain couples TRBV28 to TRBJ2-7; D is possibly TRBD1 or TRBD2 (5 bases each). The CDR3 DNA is TGTGCCAGCAGCAACCTAGGAAGGGACGGGGTCGAGCAGTACTTC. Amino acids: CASSNLGRDGVEQYF.